This TCR beta chain was obtained from a study of neurological immune-mediated disorders (dated by TCRdb to between 2018 and 2021). For the study in its entirety: Among the roughly 34 multiple sclerosis patients, relapsing-remitting MS accounted for about 31 and secondary progressive MS accounted for 3. The study compared peripheral blood TCR-beta repertoires of HTLV-I-associated myelopathy (HAM/TSP) patients, multiple sclerosis patients and healthy controls using UMI-based sequencing. Longitudinal samples, technical triplicates and paired sorted CD4+ and CD8+ T-cell subsets, alongside PBMC samples, were included among the approximately 98 TCR-beta libraries. Of the approximately 70 subjects in the cohort, some 15 were HAM/TSP patients, around 34 were multiple sclerosis patients, and 20 were healthy controls. Overall study outcomes, separate from this receptor: No association of the MS cluster with clinical or MRI features was observed, and the need for larger cohorts was stated by the authors. In a phylogenetic analysis, the repertoires of 18 out of 34 MS patients fell into a single cluster of related CDR3 sequences, pointing to a possible signature at the repertoire level. TCR clonal expansion was greatest in HAM/TSP patients and smallest in MS patients, who ranked below even healthy controls. No identical CDR3 amino acid sequences were found to be shared among expanded clones across subjects, suggesting that TCR-beta repertoires were private in all groups.

Unsorted PBMC libraries were generated from 2 million PBMCs stored in RNAlater at -80 °C until RNA extraction. The multiple sclerosis patients were enrolled in a US clinical protocol that evaluated disease progression with magnetic resonance imaging. Peripheral blood was subjected to Ficoll-Hypaque density gradient centrifugation to isolate PBMCs, which were then cryopreserved in liquid nitrogen. cDNA was synthesized by template-switch 5'RACE using a primer carrying a 10-nucleotide random unique molecular identifier by which each TCR transcript was tagged. Every sequencing run covered 15-18 subjects and yielded more than 170 million TCR-beta sequences. The RNeasy kit was used for extraction of total RNA. The KAPA Real-time Library Amplification kit was used to amplify TCR-beta VDJ regions with primers targeting the TCR constant region and the 5'RACE anchor. A first PCR added sample indexes and Illumina adaptors, after which a second PCR increased the library yield. After purification with Ampure beads, the TCR product of roughly 650 bp was size-selected on a 2% E-gel SizeSelection system. Before pooling, library quality was assessed on a Bioanalyzer, concentration was determined with Qubit, and library quantification was performed with the Kapa Library Quantification kit. An Illumina HiSeq 2500 sequenced the libraries paired-end 2 x 150 bp. To increase sequence diversity, roughly 24-32% phiX was spiked into each library pool. On the study's bioinformatics: The quality-filtered reads were processed with the UMI-based MiGEC pipeline, whose error correction step removed more than 85% of the raw TCR sequences. VDJ genes were aligned to IMGT germline references, and clonotypes were defined by unique CDR3 amino acid sequence plus V-J genes. Clonal expansion, Shannon diversity and CDR3 relatedness (CalcPairwiseDistances, ClusterSamples) were evaluated with VDJtools, and phylogenetic trees were built with CLCbio workbench. Clones with at least 8 unique UMIs were defined as expanded, with this threshold being based on coefficient-of-variation modelling across technical triplicates. TCRdb reprocessing: public reads trimmed at Q25 with fastp, clones called with MiXCR, in-frame beta chains kept. Duplicate CDR3 protein sequences are folded into a single record with the most common DNA and genes. Here the V and J calls rest on TCRdb's processing, not on the authors' analysis. The sample profile shows about 59,000 distinct CDR3 sequences; about 3.7% of them were found once. Roughly 2.2% of the sample belongs to the ten largest clones.

As to this clonotype: What antigen it recognizes has not been identified. This may be a read error: a much more frequent sequence differs by one nucleotide.

From the cysteine through the phenylalanine, the CDR3 covers 10 amino acids. The CDR3 DNA has 30 bases and is translated from base 1. According to the germline V gene, CDR1 reads KGHSH and CDR2 reads LQKENI. This clonotype was obtained from a woman between 45 and 60 years old with multiple sclerosis. Sequenced input: PBMCs. The chain is made from TRBV18 and TRBJ2-7; the D gene assignment is ambiguous. For the CDR3, the sequence is CARSPYEQYF. The DNA is as follows: TGTGCCAGATCACCCTACGAGCAGTACTTC.